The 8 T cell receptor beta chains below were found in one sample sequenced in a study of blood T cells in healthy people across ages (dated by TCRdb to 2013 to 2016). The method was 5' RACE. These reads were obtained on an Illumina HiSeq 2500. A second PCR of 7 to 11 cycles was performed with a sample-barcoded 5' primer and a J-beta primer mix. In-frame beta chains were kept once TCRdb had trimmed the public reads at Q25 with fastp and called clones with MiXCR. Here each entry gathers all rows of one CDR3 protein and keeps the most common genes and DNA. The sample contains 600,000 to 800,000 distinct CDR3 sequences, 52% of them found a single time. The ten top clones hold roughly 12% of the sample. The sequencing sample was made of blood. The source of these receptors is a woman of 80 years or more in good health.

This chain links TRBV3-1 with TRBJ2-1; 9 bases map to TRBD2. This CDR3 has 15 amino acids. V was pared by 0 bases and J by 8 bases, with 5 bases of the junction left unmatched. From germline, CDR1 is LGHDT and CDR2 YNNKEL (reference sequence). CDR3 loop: CASSQEPGLADEQFF. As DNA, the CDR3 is TGTGCCAGCAGCCAAGAACCGGGACTAGCAGATGAGCAGTTCTTC.

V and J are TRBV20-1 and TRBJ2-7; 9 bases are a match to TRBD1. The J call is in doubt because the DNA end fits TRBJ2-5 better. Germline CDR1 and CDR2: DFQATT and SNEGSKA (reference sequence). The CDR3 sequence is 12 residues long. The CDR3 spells CSARDREETQYF. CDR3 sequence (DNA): TGCAGTGCTCGGGACAGGGAAGAGACCCAGTACTTC.

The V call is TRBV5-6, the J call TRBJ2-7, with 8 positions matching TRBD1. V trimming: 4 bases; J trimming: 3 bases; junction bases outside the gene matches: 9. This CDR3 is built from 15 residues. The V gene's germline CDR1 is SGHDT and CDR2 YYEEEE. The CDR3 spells CASSTTGTGGYEQYF. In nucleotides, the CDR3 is TGTGCCAGCAGCACCACCGGGACAGGAGGCTACGAGCAGTACTTC.

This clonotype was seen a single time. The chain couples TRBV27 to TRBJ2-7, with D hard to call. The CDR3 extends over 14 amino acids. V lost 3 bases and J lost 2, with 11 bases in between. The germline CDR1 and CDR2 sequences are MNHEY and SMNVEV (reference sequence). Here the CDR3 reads CASSFNTYPYEQYF. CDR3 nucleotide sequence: TGTGCCAGCAGTTTCAACACTTACCCCTACGAGCAGTACTTC.

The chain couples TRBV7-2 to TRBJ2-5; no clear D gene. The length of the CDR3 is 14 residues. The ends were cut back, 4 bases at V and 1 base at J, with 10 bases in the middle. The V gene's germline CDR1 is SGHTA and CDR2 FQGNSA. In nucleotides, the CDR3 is TGTGCCAGCAGCTCCCCCTGGGGCCAAGAGACCCAGTACTTC. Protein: CASSSPWGQETQYF.

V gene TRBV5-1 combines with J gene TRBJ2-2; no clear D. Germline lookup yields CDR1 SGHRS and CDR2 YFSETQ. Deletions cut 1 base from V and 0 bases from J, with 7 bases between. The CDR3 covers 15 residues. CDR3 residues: CASSLPIPNTGELFF. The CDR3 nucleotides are TGCGCCAGCAGCTTGCCTATCCCGAACACCGGGGAGCTGTTTTTT. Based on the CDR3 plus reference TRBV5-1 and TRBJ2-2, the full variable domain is KAGVTQTPRYLIKTRGQQVTLSCSPISGHRSVSWYQQTPGQGLQFLFEYFSETQRNKGNFPGRFSGRQFSNSRSEMNVSTLELGDSALYLCASSLPIPNTGELFFGEGSRLTVL.

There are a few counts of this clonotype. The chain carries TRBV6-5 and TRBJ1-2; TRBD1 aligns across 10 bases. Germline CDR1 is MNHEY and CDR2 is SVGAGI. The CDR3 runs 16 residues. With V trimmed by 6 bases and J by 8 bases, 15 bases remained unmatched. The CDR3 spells CASSPVTGTGDYGYTF. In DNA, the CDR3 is TGTGCCAGCAGCCCAGTCACCGGGACAGGGGATTACGGCTACACCTTC.

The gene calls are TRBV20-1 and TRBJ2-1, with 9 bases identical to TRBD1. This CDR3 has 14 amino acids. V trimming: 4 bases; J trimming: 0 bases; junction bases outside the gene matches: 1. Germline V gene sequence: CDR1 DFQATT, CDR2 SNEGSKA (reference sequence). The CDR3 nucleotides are TGCAGTGCTAAGACAGGGGGCTCCTACAATGAGCAGTTCTTC. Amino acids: CSAKTGGSYNEQFF.